This TCR beta chain originates from a study of immune heterogeneity within non-small cell lung tumors. General study points: High-frequency T-cell receptor beta clonotypes were largely distinct between individual patients.

Template came from bulk tumor genomic DNA, at approximately 540 ng per sample. Spaced far apart, several biopsies were taken from each primary tumor during surgery. Enrolled patients presented with newly diagnosed, previously untreated non-small cell lung cancer and underwent curative surgery. Using 32 V and 13 J primers, multiplex PCR amplified TCR beta CDR3. TCRdb redid the calling of the multiplex PCR reads with MiXCR, one entry per CDR3 protein. This sample has around 1,900 distinct CDR3 sequences; about 32% occur once, and the top ten carry under 15%. On this clonotype itself: Its antigen is as yet unknown.

The CDR3 consists of 20 residues. Germline trimming cut 2 bases from V and 6 bases from J; bases unmatched to any gene: 22. The rearrangement uses TRBV12-3 or TRBV12-4 and TRBJ2-3; TRBD1 matches 8 bases. The source material was lung tumor tissue. The sequence came from a woman in her forties or fifties with non-small cell lung cancer. The CDR3 is CASSLTSFDRGLYFSDTQYF. For the CDR3, the DNA is TGTGCCAGCAGTTTAACGTCTTTCGACAGGGGTCTTTATTTCTCGGATACGCAGTATTTT.